The next 16 T cell receptor beta chains were all read from a single sample in a study of CXCR3-negative and CXCR3-positive naive CD8 T cells. The libraries of TRB cDNA were prepared using 5' RACE with UMI labels. Reprocessing the 5' RACE reads, TCRdb reports a single entry for every CDR3 protein and omits DNA. Its table records roughly 70,000 distinct CDR3 sequences. Sequencing input: naive CXCR3- CD8+ T cells from blood. Subset indicated: CD45RO-CCR7+CD27+CD95- naive CD8+ T cells lacking CXCR3 (TNR3-). The receptors derive from a human donor in good health. Some clones in this sample may be carry-over from other donors' samples.

V gene TRBV20-1 combines with J gene TRBJ2-7. This CDR3 spans 15 amino acids. Per the germline V gene, CDR1 is DFQATT and CDR2 is SNEGSKA (reference sequence). CDR3 sequence: CSARGISSLSYEQYF.

The J gene is TRBJ2-3, the V gene TRBV28; the TCRdb D gene call, TRBD2, has no DNA to confirm it. The CDR3 is 15 amino acids. The germline V gene has CDR1 MDHEN and CDR2 SYDVKM. The CDR3 reads CASSGGPWGTDTQYF.

V and J are TRBV25-1 and TRBJ1-1. The CDR3 consists of 12 residues. Germline CDR1 reads MGHDK; CDR2 reads SYGVNS. CDR3 residues: CASSEVNTEAFF.

The chain joins TRBV7-6 to TRBJ1-1; the D call from TCRdb, TRBD1, cannot be confirmed without DNA. Germline CDR1 reads SGHVS; CDR2 reads FNYEAQ. The CDR3 contains 15 residues. The CDR3 is CASSSVIRADTEAFF.

This chain uses TRBV20-1 with TRBJ2-5; TCRdb's assignment of TRBD2 cannot be checked, as there is no DNA. The CDR3 length is 14 residues. Germline loops: CDR1 DFQATT, CDR2 SNEGSKA (reference sequence). CDR3: CSARPPKEQETQYF.

CDR3: CASSSGSSYEQYF. The chain couples TRBV19 to TRBJ2-7. This CDR3 region has 13 residues. Per germline, CDR1 LNHDA and CDR2 SQIVND (reference sequence).

The chain uses TRBV7-8 and TRBJ2-2; TCRdb gives TRBD1 as the D gene, but with no DNA this cannot be confirmed. The CDR3 has 17 residues. Germline loops: CDR1 SGHVS, CDR2 FQNEAQ. CDR3 sequence: CASSATGPPTPTGELFF. Together with reference TRBV7-8 and TRBJ2-2, the CDR3 gives the full variable domain: GAGVSQSPRYKVAKRGQDVALRCDPISGHVSLFWYQQALGQGPEFLTYFQNEAQLDKSGLPSDRFFAERPEGSVSTLKIQRTQQEDSAVYLCASSATGPPTPTGELFFGEGSRLTVL.

The V gene is TRBV7-9, the J gene TRBJ1-4. Germline V gives CDR1 SEHNR, CDR2 FQNEAQ (reference sequence). The CDR3 is 17 amino acids. The CDR3 sequence: CASSLYGFGPSNEKLFF.

This sequence joins TRBV5-5 and TRBJ1-4. From germline, CDR1 is SGHKS and CDR2 YYEKEE (reference sequence). This CDR3 is 13 amino acids long. The CDR3 loop is CASSLRTDRELFF.

The rearrangement joins TRBV9 to TRBJ2-7; TCRdb reports TRBD2, a call that lacks DNA to check it against. Germline V gene data show CDR1 as SGDLS and CDR2 as YYNGEE. The CDR3 covers 14 residues. The CDR3 protein is CASSVASGDYEQYF. Full variable domain (rest looked up from reference TRBV9 and TRBJ2-7): DSGVTQTPKHLITATGQRVTLRCSPRSGDLSVYWYQQSLDQGLQFLIQYYNGEERAKGNILERFSAQQFPDLHSELNLSSLELGDSALYFCASSVASGDYEQYFGPGTRLTVT.

The chain employs TRBV28 and TRBJ2-7; TCRdb reports TRBD1, a call that lacks DNA to check it against. The CDR3 sequence is 15 residues long. Germline V gene lookup returns CDR1 MDHEN and CDR2 SYDVKM. CDR3 loop: CASSSDRRYTYEQYF.

This chain links TRBV6-5 with TRBJ2-1; TCRdb lists TRBD1, though no DNA is available to test this call. The CDR3 is made up of 15 amino acids. CDR1 is MNHEY and CDR2 is SVGAGI in the germline V gene. The CDR3 sequence is CASSYRGQSYNEQFF.

V usage is TRBV3-1 and J usage is TRBJ1-3. The CDR3 totals 17 residues. From germline, CDR1 is LGHDT and CDR2 YNNKEL (reference sequence). Here the CDR3 reads CASSQVLEERSGNTIYF.

The chain combines TRBV24-1 with TRBJ2-1; TCRdb reports TRBD1, a call that lacks DNA to check it against. Germline V lookup: CDR1 KGHDR, CDR2 SFDVKD. The CDR3 length is 13 residues. This CDR3 reads CATSDVRGHEQFF.

This rearrangement joins TRBV7-9 to TRBJ2-4; absent DNA, TCRdb's TRBD1 call cannot be checked. The CDR3 runs 15 residues. Germline assignment: CDR1 SEHNR and CDR2 FQNEAQ (reference sequence). The CDR3 here is CASSPASGRKNIQYF.

The chain carries TRBV14 and TRBJ2-7. Germline assignment: CDR1 SGHDN and CDR2 FVKESK. The CDR3 contains 16 residues. CDR3 sequence reads: CASSQDTGQLFYEQYF.